This TCR beta chain was recorded in a study of T cell changes during pregnancy in multiple sclerosis. The table came from immunoSEQ multiplex PCR; TCRdb's copy has only in-frame clones and leaves some out. The table includes over 40,000 clones, around 92% detected once. The CDR3 spans 11 residues. V dropped 6 bases and J dropped 7 bases, with 9 bases sitting between them. Germline loops: CDR1 MDHEN, CDR2 SYDVKM. The specimen comprised peripheral blood, sampled in the third trimester of pregnancy. The chain joins TRBV28 to TRBJ1-1, with a tentative D call TRBD1 (5 bases). The clonotype originates from a female donor with multiple sclerosis, enrolled in a pregnancy study. Here the CDR3 reads CASRRQLEAFF. CDR3 coding DNA: TGTGCCAGCAGGAGACAGCTTGAAGCTTTCTTT. The variable domain in full, with the rest retrieved from reference TRBV28 and TRBJ1-1, is DVKVTQSSRYLVKRTGEKVFLECVQDMDHENMFWYRQDPGLGLRLIYFSYDVKMKEKGDIPEGYSVSREKKERFSLILESASTNQTSMYLCASRRQLEAFFGQGTRLTVV.